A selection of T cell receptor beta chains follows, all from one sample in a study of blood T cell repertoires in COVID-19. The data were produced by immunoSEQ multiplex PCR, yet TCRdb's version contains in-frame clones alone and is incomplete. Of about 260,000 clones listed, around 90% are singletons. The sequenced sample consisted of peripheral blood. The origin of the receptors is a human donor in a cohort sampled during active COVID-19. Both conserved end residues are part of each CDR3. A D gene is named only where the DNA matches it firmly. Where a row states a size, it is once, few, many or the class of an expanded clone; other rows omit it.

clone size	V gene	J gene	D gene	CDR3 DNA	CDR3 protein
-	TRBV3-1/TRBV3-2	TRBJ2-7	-	TGTGCCAGCAGCCCCACTAGCAGATGGGTTTTGAAAGAGCAGTACTTC	CASSPTSRWVLKEQYF
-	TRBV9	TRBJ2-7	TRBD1	TGTGCCAGCAGCCCCAACAGGGGGGCGGAGCAGTACTTC	CASSPNRGAEQYF
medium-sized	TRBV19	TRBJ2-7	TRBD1	TGTGCCAGTAGAAGGACAGGGACCTACGAGCAGTACTTC	CASRRTGTYEQYF
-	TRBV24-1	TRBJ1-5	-	TGTGCCACCAGTGATGGGCTGATTAATCAGCCCCAGCATTTT	CATSDGLINQPQHF
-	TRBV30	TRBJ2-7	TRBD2	TGTGCCTGGAAGTTGGTGGCCGGGACTAGCGTGCACGAGCAGTACTTC	CAWKLVAGTSVHEQYF
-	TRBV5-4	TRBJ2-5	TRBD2	TGTGCCAGCAGCTCCGGCCCTCTCCGACGCGGGGGAGAGACCCAGTACTTC	CASSSGPLRRGGETQYF
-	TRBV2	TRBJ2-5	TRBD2	TGTGCCAGCACTTTCGAGCGGGGGGGCCGAGTAAAAGAGACCCAGTACTTC	CASTFERGGRVKETQYF
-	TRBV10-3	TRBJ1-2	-	TGTGCCATCAGACCCGAAGACACTCCGGGGGGCTACACCTTC	CAIRPEDTPGGYTF
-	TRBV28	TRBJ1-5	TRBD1	TGTGCCAGCAGTCTGGACAGGAGAGATCAGCCCCAGCATTTT	CASSLDRRDQPQHF
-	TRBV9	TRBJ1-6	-	TGTGCCAGCAGCGTCCCGTGGGGGGGACCCCTCCACTTT	CASSVPWGGPLHF
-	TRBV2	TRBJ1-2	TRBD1	TGTGCCAGCAGAGGGGGACAGCGGCTTACAAGTGGCTACACCTTC	CASRGGQRLTSGYTF
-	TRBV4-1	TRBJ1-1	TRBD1	TGCGCCAGCAGCCACCCACCGGACAGGGTAACTGAAGCTTTCTTT	CASSHPPDRVTEAFF
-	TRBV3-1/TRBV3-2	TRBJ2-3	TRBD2	TGTGCCAGCAGCCAAGCCACCGGGACTAGCCGAGCAGATACGCAGTATTTT	CASSQATGTSRADTQYF
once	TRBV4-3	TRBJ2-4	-	TGCGCCAGCAGCCAAGGCTCCAGGGGAGCCAAAAACATTCAGTACTTC	CASSQGSRGAKNIQYF
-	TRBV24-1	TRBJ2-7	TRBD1	TGTGCCACCAGTGAACCCGCTTTAAGGGGACAGGGGGCTCGAACTCACGAGCAGTACTTC	CATSEPALRGQGARTHEQYF
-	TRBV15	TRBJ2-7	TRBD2	TGTGCCACCAGCCTAAGCGGGGGGGCGTTCGACGAGCAGTACTTC	CATSLSGGAFDEQYF
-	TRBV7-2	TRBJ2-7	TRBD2	TGTGCCAGCAGCTTGTCCTCTAGCGGGGACACGGTATTCTACGAGCAGTACTTC	CASSLSSSGDTVFYEQYF
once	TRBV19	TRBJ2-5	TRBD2	TGTGCCAGTAGTATAGGGGGGACTAGCGGGAGAGCGGACCTCCAAGAGACCCAGTACTTC	CASSIGGTSGRADLQETQYF
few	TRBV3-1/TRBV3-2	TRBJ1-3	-	TGTGCCAGCAGCCAGCGGGGGGGATTTGGAAACACCATATATTTT	CASSQRGGFGNTIYF
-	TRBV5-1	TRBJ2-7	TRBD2	TGCGCCAGCAGCCCGGGACTAGCGGGAGTGCTAAGCTCCTACGAGCAGTACTTC	CASSPGLAGVLSSYEQYF
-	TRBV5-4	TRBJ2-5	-	TGTGCCAGCAGCTTGGCGGGGTCACAAGAGACCCAGTACTTC	CASSLAGSQETQYF
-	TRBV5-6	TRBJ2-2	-	TGTGCCAGCAGCTTTTTTGTCGGAGTAAACACCGGGGAGCTGTTTTTT	CASSFFVGVNTGELFF
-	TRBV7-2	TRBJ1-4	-	TGTGCCAGCAGTCAGCGGGGGGTGGGGACTAATGAAAAACTGTTTTTT	CASSQRGVGTNEKLFF
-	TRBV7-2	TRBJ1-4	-	TGTGCCAGCAGCGCAGGGACAACTAATGAAAAACTGTTTTTT	CASSAGTTNEKLFF
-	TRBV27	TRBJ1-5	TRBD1	TGTGCCAGCAGCCCTGGACAGGGACTTTGGGGCAATCAGCCCCAGCATTTT	CASSPGQGLWGNQPQHF
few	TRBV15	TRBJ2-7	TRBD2	TGTGCCACCAGCACGGGACTAGCGGGAGGTTACGAGCAGTACTTC	CATSTGLAGGYEQYF
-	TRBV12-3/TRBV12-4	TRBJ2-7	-	TGTGCCAGCAGCGGGGTATTCTCCTACGAGCAGTACTTC	CASSGVFSYEQYF
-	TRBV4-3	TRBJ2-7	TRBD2	TGCGCCAGCAGCCAAGACCCGCCCGGGACTAGCGTCGACGAGCAGTACTTC	CASSQDPPGTSVDEQYF
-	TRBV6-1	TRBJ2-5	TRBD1	TGTGCCAGCAGTGAAGTGGGACAGCAAGAGACCCAGTACTTC	CASSEVGQQETQYF
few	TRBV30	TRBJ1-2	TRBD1	TGTGCCTGGGACCGAATGACAGGGACGGATGGCTACACCTTC	CAWDRMTGTDGYTF
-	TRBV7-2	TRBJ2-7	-	TGTGCCAGCAGCCCGGCCTACGAGCAGTACTTC	CASSPAYEQYF
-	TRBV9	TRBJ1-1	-	TGTGCCAGCAGCTATGATGACAGGACCTCTGAAGCTTTCTTT	CASSYDDRTSEAFF
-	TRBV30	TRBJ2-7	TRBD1	TGTGCCGGAAACCCCGGGACAGCCTACGAGCAGTACTTC	CAGNPGTAYEQYF
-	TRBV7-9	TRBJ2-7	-	TGTGCCAGCAGTCAGAGTCTGGAGAATCGCGAGCAGTACTTC	CASSQSLENREQYF
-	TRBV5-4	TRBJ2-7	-	TGTGCCAGCAGCGGCGGGCCCAGGAAACCTCCCTACGAGCAGTACTTC	CASSGGPRKPPYEQYF
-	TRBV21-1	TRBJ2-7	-	TGTGCCAGCAGCAGGTCCAGGACTGAGTCCTACGAGCAGTACTTC	CASSRSRTESYEQYF
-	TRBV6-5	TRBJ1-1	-	TGTGCCAGCAGTTACTCCCAGAACACTGAAGCTTTCTTT	CASSYSQNTEAFF
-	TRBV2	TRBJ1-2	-	TGTGCCAGCAGTGATTCTGGCAGTTCCACCTTTAGCCATGGCTACACCTTC	CASSDSGSSTFSHGYTF
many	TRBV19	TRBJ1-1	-	TGTGCCAGTAGTATCAGCGGGTCGGCGAACACTGAAGCTTTCTTT	CASSISGSANTEAFF
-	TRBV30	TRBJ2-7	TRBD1	TGTGCCTGGGGCGGGACAGGGCTATCCTACGAGCAGTACTTC	CAWGGTGLSYEQYF
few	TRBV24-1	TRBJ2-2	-	TGTGCCACCAGTGATCGTACTAGAAACACCGGGGAGCTGTTTTTT	CATSDRTRNTGELFF